Listed here are 27 T cell receptor beta chains from one sample, sequenced in a study of T cells in Graves' hyperthyroidism and ophthalmopathy. TCR beta CDR3 regions were amplified from RNA. TCR CDR3 regions were first amplified by RT-PCR with HTBI primers. TCRdb analysed the multiplex PCR reads with MiXCR anew, one entry per CDR3 protein. The repertoire holds approximately 620,000 distinct CDR3 sequences, with about a sixth as singletons. Material: blood. The origin of the receptors is a woman between 35 and 50 years old with Graves' ophthalmopathy.

This clonotype has a handful of counts. The rearrangement joins TRBV28 to TRBJ1-1, with D unresolved. This CDR3 region has 13 residues. Trimming took off 8 bases at V and 7 bases at J, with 17 bases between the two ends. From germline, CDR1 is MDHEN and CDR2 SYDVKM. CDR3 loop: CASHVEGFNEAFF. In DNA, the CDR3 is TGTGCCAGCCACGTAGAGGGATTTAATGAAGCTTTCTTT.

This CDR3 reads CSGLVGGGDHNEQFF. CDR3 DNA sequence: TGCAGTGGACTGGTCGGCGGGGGGGACCACAATGAGCAGTTCTTC. The rearrangement links TRBV20-1 to TRBJ2-1, with 9 bases that match TRBD2. The germline gives CDR1 DFQATT, CDR2 SNEGSKA (reference sequence). V lost 7 bases to trimming and J lost 5 bases; unmatched junction nucleotides: 12. This CDR3 comprises 15 residues.

This clonotype appeared a few times. The rearrangement joins TRBV5-1 to TRBJ1-1, with TRBD1 identical over 8 bases. This CDR3 contains 15 residues. With V trimmed by 4 bases and J by 4 bases, 9 bases remained unmatched. The germline V gene encodes CDR1 SGHRS and CDR2 YFSETQ. The CDR3 DNA reads as TGCGCCAGCAGCCTACGGACAGGGCAGGTCACTGAAGCTTTCTTT. Its protein is CASSLRTGQVTEAFF.

The CDR3: CASSKGQGTIIAKNIQYF. CDR3 DNA: TGTGCCAGCAGTAAGGGACAGGGGACCATAATAGCCAAAAACATTCAGTACTTC. The chain employs TRBV2 and TRBJ2-4; TRBD1 matches 10 bases. The V segment lost 5 bases and the J segment 0 bases; nucleotides outside the gene matches: 10. CDR3 size: 18 residues. Germline V lookup: CDR1 SNHLY, CDR2 FYNNEI. The complete variable domain, with remaining parts taken from reference TRBV2 and TRBJ2-4, reads EPEVTQTPSHQVTQMGQEVILRCVPISNHLYFYWYRQILGQKVEFLVSFYNNEISEKSEIFDDQFSVERPDGSNFTLKIRSTKLEDSAMYFCASSKGQGTIIAKNIQYFGAGTRLSVL.

This clonotype was observed many times. The chain carries TRBV28 and TRBJ2-1, with D perhaps assigned TRBD1 or TRBD2 (5 bases each). V was clipped by 3 bases and J by 4 bases, with 16 bases between them. Germline loops: CDR1 MDHEN, CDR2 SYDVKM. This CDR3 is built from 16 residues. DNA for the CDR3: TGTGCCAGCAGTTTCCAGGTCACCGAGGGGTACAATGAGCAGTTCTTC. It encodes CASSFQVTEGYNEQFF. Together with reference TRBV28 and TRBJ2-1, the CDR3 gives the full variable domain: DVKVTQSSRYLVKRTGEKVFLECVQDMDHENMFWYRQDPGLGLRLIYFSYDVKMKEKGDIPEGYSVSREKKERFSLILESASTNQTSMYLCASSFQVTEGYNEQFFGPGTRLTVL.

Points on this clonotype: This may stem from a read error, because a much larger clone lies one nucleotide away. The chain is built from TRBV24-1 and TRBJ2-7; tentatively, D is TRBD2 (5 bases). Trimming removed 3 bases at V and 5 bases at J, with 13 bases between. Germline V CDR1 and CDR2: KGHDR, SFDVKD. The CDR3 totals 14 residues. CDR3 coding DNA: TGTGCCACCAGTGATGCAGGACTGGAGGACGAGCAGTACTTC. Protein sequence: CATSDAGLEDEQYF.

This clonotype was detected ten times or more. The chain carries TRBV3-1 and TRBJ2-7, with TRBD1 matching 9 bases. CDR1 and CDR2 (germline): LGHDT, YNNKEL (reference sequence). The length of the CDR3 is 16 residues. Trimming removed 2 bases from V and 2 bases from J; junction bases left unmatched: 7. CDR3 nucleotide sequence: TGTGCCAGCAGCCAACTTCCGGGACAGGGACCCTACGAGCAGTACTTC. This translates into CASSQLPGQGPYEQYF.

This clonotype was recorded many times. The chain is built from TRBV5-1 and TRBJ2-3; TRBD2 agrees at 12 bases. The germline V gene has CDR1 SGHRS and CDR2 YFSETQ. The CDR3 contains 18 residues. V shed 4 bases and J 2 bases; nucleotides not matched to a gene: 11. CDR3 amino acids: CASSPWTSGIGATDTQYF. CDR3 in DNA: TGCGCCAGCAGCCCGTGGACTAGCGGGATAGGGGCCACAGATACGCAGTATTTT. The variable domain in full, completed from reference TRBV5-1 and TRBJ2-3, reads KAGVTQTPRYLIKTRGQQVTLSCSPISGHRSVSWYQQTPGQGLQFLFEYFSETQRNKGNFPGRFSGRQFSNSRSEMNVSTLELGDSALYLCASSPWTSGIGATDTQYFGPGTRLTVL.

This clonotype was seen only a few times. This sequence joins TRBV20-1 and TRBJ1-2; TRBD1 might be the D (6 bases). This CDR3 contains 14 residues. Trimming left V 5 bases short and J 3 bases short, with 16 bases between. In germline, CDR1 is DFQATT, CDR2 SNEGSKA (reference sequence). The CDR3 loop is CSARKTGNDYGYTF. The CDR3 DNA follows: TGCAGTGCTCGCAAGACAGGAAACGACTATGGCTACACCTTC.

This clonotype has at least ten counts. The chain employs TRBV5-5 and TRBJ1-1, with D unclear. V lost 3 bases and J 4 bases, leaving 10 bases between the germline ends. The CDR3 is 13 residues long. CDR1 and CDR2 from the germline V gene are SGHKS and YYEKEE (reference sequence). CDR3 sequence (DNA): TGTGCCAGCAGCTACCCCGGTAGCACTGAAGCTTTCTTT. This sequence encodes CASSYPGSTEAFF.

This clonotype has ten or more counts. The chain has TRBV30 and TRBJ1-1; D remains unclear. V lost 1 base and J lost 7, with 7 bases in between. CDR1 and CDR2 (germline): GTSNPN, SVGIG (reference sequence). This CDR3 is 11 amino acids long. CDR3 in DNA: TGTGCCTGGAGTGGAACGGGTGAAGCTTTCTTT. As protein: CAWSGTGEAFF.

This clonotype was observed at least ten times. The V and J genes are TRBV29-1 and TRBJ2-7; the match to TRBD1 covers 7 bases. V was pared by 0 bases and J by 7 bases, with 9 bases of the junction left unmatched. The CDR3 is 14 residues long. Germline loops: CDR1 SQVTM, CDR2 ANQGSEA. The CDR3 nucleotides read TGCAGCGTTGAAGATAGTGAAGGGGGCAGTGAGCAGTACTTC. This gives the protein CSVEDSEGGSEQYF.

This chain uses TRBV2 with TRBJ1-3; weak D call: TRBD1 (6 bases). V was trimmed by 4 bases and J by 3 bases, leaving 10 bases between them. CDR1 SNHLY and CDR2 FYNNEI come from the germline V gene. The CDR3 runs 14 residues. CDR3 in DNA: TGTGCCAGCAGTGTACTAGGGGGTGGAAACACCATATATTTT. This gives the protein CASSVLGGGNTIYF.

The chain uses TRBV7-9 and TRBJ1-2; possible D gene TRBD1, 5 bases. CDR1 and CDR2 (germline): SEHNR, FQNEAQ (reference sequence). V was cut by 5 bases and J by 8 bases, with 12 bases left in between. This CDR3 spans 12 amino acids. The CDR3 region is CASSQGFDGYTF. The CDR3 DNA reads as TGTGCCAGCAGCCAGGGTTTTGACGGCTACACCTTC.

This clonotype has at least ten counts. The chain joins TRBV20-1 to TRBJ2-5, with 10 bases that match TRBD2. The CDR3 is 14 residues long. Unmatched junction bases numbered 8, after V lost 6 bases and J lost 4 bases. Per germline, CDR1 DFQATT and CDR2 SNEGSKA (reference sequence). CDR3: CSAHRGLASETQYF. Written as DNA, the CDR3 is TGCAGTGCCCACCGGGGACTAGCGTCAGAGACCCAGTACTTC.

This chain uses TRBV29-1 with TRBJ2-7; D gene ambiguous. Looked up from germline, CDR1 is SQVTM and CDR2 is ANQGSEA. The CDR3 runs 11 residues. Trimming left V 8 bases short and J 4 bases short, with 12 bases between. The CDR3 reads CSCPDLYEQYF. The CDR3 region has the DNA TGCAGCTGTCCCGACTTATACGAGCAGTACTTC.

The chain has TRBV7-6 and TRBJ2-1, with TRBD1 as a possible D gene (6 bases). Germline CDR1 SGHVS, CDR2 FNYEAQ. Trimming removed 5 bases at V and 0 bases at J, with 11 bases between. The CDR3 is made up of 15 amino acids. The chain's CDR3 is CASSGTGSSYNEQFF. The CDR3 bases are TGTGCCAGCAGCGGAACAGGGAGCTCCTACAATGAGCAGTTCTTC. Drawing the rest from reference TRBV7-6 and TRBJ2-1, the complete variable domain is GAGVSQSPRYKVTKRGQDVALRCDPISGHVSLYWYRQALGQGPEFLTYFNYEAQQDKSGLPNDRFSAERPEGSISTLTIQRTEQRDSAMYRCASSGTGSSYNEQFFGPGTRLTVL.

This clonotype was counted many times. The J gene is TRBJ2-1, the V gene TRBV27; 9 bases agree with TRBD2. The V gene end was trimmed by 6 bases and the J gene end by 3 bases; junction bases not matched to a gene: 6. The CDR3 spans 15 residues. Germline CDR1 is MNHEY and CDR2 is SMNVEV (reference sequence). The CDR3 reads CASRPLAGYYNEQFF. CDR3 DNA: TGTGCCAGCAGGCCGCTAGCGGGATACTACAATGAGCAGTTCTTC.

This clonotype was seen repeatedly, ten times or more. V usage is TRBV12-3 or TRBV12-4 and J usage is TRBJ2-1; D remains unclear. Trimming cost V 5 bases and J 3 bases, with 8 bases left between them. The CDR3 spans 13 residues. CDR3 region: CASSPGFYNEQFF. The DNA for the CDR3 is TGTGCCAGCAGTCCCGGTTTCTACAATGAGCAGTTCTTC.

This clonotype showed up many times. The chain joins TRBV7-9 to TRBJ2-5; weak D call: TRBD1 (8 bases). Trimming took off 5 bases at V and 3 bases at J, with 16 bases between the two ends. Germline V gene lookup returns CDR1 SEHNR and CDR2 FQNEAQ (reference sequence). The CDR3 runs to 15 residues. The CDR3 here is CASSIDRGGKETQYF. DNA of the CDR3: TGTGCCAGCAGCATCGACAGGGGAGGGAAAGAGACCCAGTACTTC. Complete variable domain (other parts from reference TRBV7-9 and TRBJ2-5): DTGVSQNPRHKITKRGQNVTFRCDPISEHNRLYWYRQTLGQGPEFLTYFQNEAQLEKSRLLSDRFSAERPKGSFSTLEIQRTEQGDSAMYLCASSIDRGGKETQYFGPGTRLLVL.

The chain recombines TRBV18 with TRBJ1-5; D remains unclear. The germline V and J ends were trimmed by 3 bases and 9 bases, with 12 bases remaining between them. Germline V gene lookup returns CDR1 KGHSH and CDR2 LQKENI. CDR3 length equals 13 residues. CDR3 protein: CASSPTAMPPQHF. CDR3 nucleotides: TGTGCCAGCTCACCCACAGCTATGCCGCCCCAGCATTTT.

Only a few counts were recorded for this clonotype. The chain recombines TRBV7-8 with TRBJ2-6; D is possibly TRBD1 or TRBD2 (5 bases each). Deletions cut 6 bases from V and 3 bases from J, with 12 bases between. The CDR3 totals 15 residues. Germline values: CDR1 SGHVS, CDR2 FQNEAQ. CDR3 residues: CASRLGVVGANVLTF. The CDR3 DNA follows: TGTGCCAGCAGACTAGGGGTCGTTGGGGCCAACGTCCTGACTTTC.

The table lists this clonotype with a few counts. This rearrangement joins TRBV19 to TRBJ1-4; D is undetermined. The CDR3 has 13 residues. Trimming took off 4 bases at V and 5 bases at J, with 8 bases between the two ends. Germline CDR1 reads LNHDA; CDR2 reads SQIVND (reference sequence). Here the CDR3 reads CASSTDSNEKLFF. The DNA of the CDR3 is TGTGCCAGTAGTACGGACTCGAATGAAAAACTGTTTTTT.

This clonotype was counted many times. This chain uses TRBV18 with TRBJ1-1; the D gene is possibly TRBD1 (5 bases). V lost 5 bases, J lost 1 base, and 8 bases lay in between. Germline CDR1 is KGHSH and CDR2 is LQKENI. This CDR3 region has 13 residues. The CDR3 spells CASSNGQNTEAFF. CDR3 DNA sequence: TGTGCCAGCTCAAATGGACAGAACACTGAAGCTTTCTTT. Together with reference TRBV18 and TRBJ1-1, the CDR3 gives the full variable domain: NAGVMQNPRHLVRRRGQEARLRCSPMKGHSHVYWYRQLPEEGLKFMVYLQKENIIDESGMPKERFSAEFPKEGPSILRIQQVVRGDSAAYFCASSNGQNTEAFFGQGTRLTVV.

At least ten counts were recorded for this clonotype. This chain joins TRBV27 and TRBJ1-2; 10 bases map to TRBD1. The CDR3 runs 14 residues. V dropped 3 bases and J dropped 7; count of bases not matched to a gene: 5. Germline CDR1 is MNHEY and CDR2 is SMNVEV (reference sequence). The CDR3 sequence is CASSLMTGGAGYTF. The CDR3, as DNA: TGTGCCAGCAGTTTGATGACAGGGGGCGCTGGCTACACCTTC.

The rearrangement links TRBV20-1 to TRBJ2-1; 7 nucleotides align to TRBD2. The CDR3 consists of 13 residues. The germline V gene encodes CDR1 DFQATT and CDR2 SNEGSKA (reference sequence). V gave up 3 bases and J gave up 3 bases; unmatched junction bases: 2. CDR3 amino acids: CSARERDYNEQFF. The CDR3 region has the DNA TGCAGTGCTAGGGAGCGGGACTACAATGAGCAGTTCTTC.

This chain links TRBV4-1 with TRBJ2-5; D is possibly TRBD2 (6 bases). Germline lookup yields CDR1 MGHRA and CDR2 YSYEKL. The CDR3 extends over 16 amino acids. V gave up 1 base and J gave up 5 bases, with 17 bases separating them. This CDR3 reads CASSQGGTYVGETQYF. DNA of the CDR3: TGCGCCAGCAGCCAAGGCGGGACTTACGTGGGGGAGACCCAGTACTTC.